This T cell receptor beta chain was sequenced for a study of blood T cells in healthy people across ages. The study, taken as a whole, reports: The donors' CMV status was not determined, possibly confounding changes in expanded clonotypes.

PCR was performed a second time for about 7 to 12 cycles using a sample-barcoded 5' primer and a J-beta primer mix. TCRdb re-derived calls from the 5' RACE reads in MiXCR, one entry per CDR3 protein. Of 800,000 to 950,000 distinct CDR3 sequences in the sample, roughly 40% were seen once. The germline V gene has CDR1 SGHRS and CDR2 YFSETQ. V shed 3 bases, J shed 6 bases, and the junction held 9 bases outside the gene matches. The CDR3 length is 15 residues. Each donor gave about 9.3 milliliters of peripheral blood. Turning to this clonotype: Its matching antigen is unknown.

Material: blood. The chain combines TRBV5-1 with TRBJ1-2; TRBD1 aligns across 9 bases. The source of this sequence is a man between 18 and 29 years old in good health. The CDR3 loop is CASSSPGQGPNGYTF. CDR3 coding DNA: TGCGCCAGCAGCTCCCCGGGACAGGGTCCCAATGGCTACACCTTC.